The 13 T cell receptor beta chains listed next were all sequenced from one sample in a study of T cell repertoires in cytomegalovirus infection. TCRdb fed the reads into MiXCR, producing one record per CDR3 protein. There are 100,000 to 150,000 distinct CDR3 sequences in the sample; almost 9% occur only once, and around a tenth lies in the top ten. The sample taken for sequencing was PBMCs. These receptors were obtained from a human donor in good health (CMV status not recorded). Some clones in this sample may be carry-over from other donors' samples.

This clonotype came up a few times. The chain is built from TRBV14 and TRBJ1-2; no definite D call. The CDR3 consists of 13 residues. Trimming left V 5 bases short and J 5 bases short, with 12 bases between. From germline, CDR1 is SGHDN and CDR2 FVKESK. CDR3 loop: CASSTPQRYGYTF. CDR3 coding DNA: TGTGCCAGCAGCACCCCGCAGCGATATGGCTACACCTTC.

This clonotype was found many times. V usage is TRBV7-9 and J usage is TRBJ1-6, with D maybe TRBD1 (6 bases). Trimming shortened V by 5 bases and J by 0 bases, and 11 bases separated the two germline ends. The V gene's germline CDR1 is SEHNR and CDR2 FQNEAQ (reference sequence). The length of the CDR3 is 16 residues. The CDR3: CASSPGQSSYNSPLHF. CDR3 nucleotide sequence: TGTGCCAGCAGCCCAGGACAGAGCTCCTATAATTCACCCCTCCACTTT. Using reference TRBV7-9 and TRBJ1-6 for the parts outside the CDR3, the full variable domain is DTGVSQNPRHKITKRGQNVTFRCDPISEHNRLYWYRQTLGQGPEFLTYFQNEAQLEKSRLLSDRFSAERPKGSFSTLEIQRTEQGDSAMYLCASSPGQSSYNSPLHFGNGTRLTVT.

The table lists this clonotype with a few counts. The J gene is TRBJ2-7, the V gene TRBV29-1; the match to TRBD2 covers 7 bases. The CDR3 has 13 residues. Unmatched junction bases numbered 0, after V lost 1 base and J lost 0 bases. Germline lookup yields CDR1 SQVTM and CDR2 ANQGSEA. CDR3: CSVEGDYSYEQYF. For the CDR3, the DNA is TGCAGCGTTGAAGGGGACTACTCCTACGAGCAGTACTTC.

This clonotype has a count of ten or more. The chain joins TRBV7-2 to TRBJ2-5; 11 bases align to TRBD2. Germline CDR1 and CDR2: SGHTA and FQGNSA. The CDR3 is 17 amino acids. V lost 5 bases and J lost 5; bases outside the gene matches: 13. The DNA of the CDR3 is TGTGCCAGCAGCCGACAGATCGTTAGCGGGGGGGAGGAGACCCAGTACTTC. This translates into CASSRQIVSGGEETQYF.

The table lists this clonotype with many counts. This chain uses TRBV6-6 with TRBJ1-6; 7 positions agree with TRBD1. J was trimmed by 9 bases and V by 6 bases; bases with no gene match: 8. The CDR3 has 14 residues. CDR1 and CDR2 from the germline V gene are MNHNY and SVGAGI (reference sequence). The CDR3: CASRTGLERSPLHF. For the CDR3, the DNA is TGTGCCAGCAGGACAGGGTTGGAACGTTCACCCCTCCACTTT.

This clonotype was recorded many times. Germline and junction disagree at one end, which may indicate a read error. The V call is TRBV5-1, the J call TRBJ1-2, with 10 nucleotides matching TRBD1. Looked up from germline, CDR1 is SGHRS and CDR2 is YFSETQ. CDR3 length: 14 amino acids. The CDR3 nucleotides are TGCGCCAGCAGCAACCCGGGACAGGGGCAAGTTGGGGTCTTC. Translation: CASSNPGQGQVGVF.

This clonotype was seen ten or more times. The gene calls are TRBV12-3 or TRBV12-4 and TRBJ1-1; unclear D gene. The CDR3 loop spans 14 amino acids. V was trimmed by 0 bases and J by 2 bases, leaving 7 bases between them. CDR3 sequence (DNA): TGTGCCAGCAGTTTAGCTTGGGGAAACACTGAAGCTTTCTTT. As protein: CASSLAWGNTEAFF.

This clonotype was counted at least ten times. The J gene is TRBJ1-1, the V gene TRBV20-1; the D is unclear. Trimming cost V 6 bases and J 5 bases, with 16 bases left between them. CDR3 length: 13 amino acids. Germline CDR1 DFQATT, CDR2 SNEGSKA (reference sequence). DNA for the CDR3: TGCAGTGCAGGAGTTTTGGGTCTAACTGAAGCTTTCTTT. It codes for CSAGVLGLTEAFF.

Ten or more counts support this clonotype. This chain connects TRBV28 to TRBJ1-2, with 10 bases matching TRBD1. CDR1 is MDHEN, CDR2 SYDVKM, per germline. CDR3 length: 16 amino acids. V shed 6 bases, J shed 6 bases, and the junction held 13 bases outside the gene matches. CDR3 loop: CASRPRTGGESDGYTF. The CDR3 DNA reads TGTGCCAGCAGGCCGCGGACAGGGGGTGAGTCCGATGGCTACACCTTC.

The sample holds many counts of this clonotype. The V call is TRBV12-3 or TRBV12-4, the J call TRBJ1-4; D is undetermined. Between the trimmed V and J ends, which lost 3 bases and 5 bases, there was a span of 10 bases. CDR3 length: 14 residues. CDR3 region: CASSFETVNEKLFF. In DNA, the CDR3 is TGTGCCAGCAGTTTCGAGACGGTCAATGAAAAACTGTTTTTT.

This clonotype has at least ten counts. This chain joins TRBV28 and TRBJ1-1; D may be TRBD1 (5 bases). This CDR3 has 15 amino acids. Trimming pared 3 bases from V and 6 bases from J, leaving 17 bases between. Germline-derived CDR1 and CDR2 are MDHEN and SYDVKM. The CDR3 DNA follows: TGTGCCAGCAGTTTCTCCCGCGGGGGGATGTCTGAAGCTTTCTTT. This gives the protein CASSFSRGGMSEAFF. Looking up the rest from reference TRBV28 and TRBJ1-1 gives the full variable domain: DVKVTQSSRYLVKRTGEKVFLECVQDMDHENMFWYRQDPGLGLRLIYFSYDVKMKEKGDIPEGYSVSREKKERFSLILESASTNQTSMYLCASSFSRGGMSEAFFGQGTRLTVV.

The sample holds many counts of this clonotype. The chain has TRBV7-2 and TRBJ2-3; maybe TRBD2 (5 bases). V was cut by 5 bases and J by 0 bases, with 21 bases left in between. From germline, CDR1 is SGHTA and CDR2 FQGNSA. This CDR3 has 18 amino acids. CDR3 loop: CASSAQASGGSSTDTQYF. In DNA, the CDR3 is TGTGCCAGCAGCGCGCAAGCGAGCGGCGGATCTAGCACAGATACGCAGTATTTT.

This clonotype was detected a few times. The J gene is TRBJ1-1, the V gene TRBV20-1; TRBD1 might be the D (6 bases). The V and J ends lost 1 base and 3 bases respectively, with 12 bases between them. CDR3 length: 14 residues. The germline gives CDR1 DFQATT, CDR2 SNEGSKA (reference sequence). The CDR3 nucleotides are TGCAGTGCTAGAGCGAGGTCAGGGGACACTGAAGCTTTCTTT. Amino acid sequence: CSARARSGDTEAFF.